Each of the 26 T cell receptor beta chains below was sequenced from the same sample in a study of T-cell reconstitution after alpha-beta-depleted transplantation in children. TCRbeta library construction was performed incorporating unique molecular identifiers. Each CDR3 protein gets one entry after TCRdb re-called the PCR reads with MiXCR. The sample carries 230,000 or so distinct CDR3 sequences, around 11% recorded once. The sequenced sample was PBMCs from the stem cell graft donor, obtained from the stem cell graft. All receptors derive from a human donor who donated a stem cell graft to a child with acute lymphoblastic leukemia.

This clonotype was counted at least ten times. The chain couples TRBV20-1 to TRBJ1-4; D remains ambiguous. Germline V gene sequence: CDR1 DFQATT, CDR2 SNEGSKA (reference sequence). The CDR3 extends over 14 amino acids. Trimming took off 3 bases at V and 8 bases at J, with 16 bases between the two ends. The CDR3 DNA reads as TGCAGTGCTAGTTCCGGGCATAACGGCGAAAAACTGTTTTTT. This codes for CSASSGHNGEKLFF.

This clonotype was counted ten times or more. This chain connects TRBV7-2 to TRBJ2-7; 9 bases align to TRBD1. J gave up 6 bases and V 5 bases, and 8 bases lay outside the gene matches. The CDR3 loop spans 14 amino acids. Germline assignment: CDR1 SGHTA and CDR2 FQGNSA. The CDR3 sequence is CASSQTGGGGEQYF. The CDR3 DNA reads as TGTGCCAGCAGCCAGACAGGGGGAGGTGGCGAGCAGTACTTC.

Comment on this clonotype: A much more abundant neighbour one base away suggests this may be a read error. The rearrangement joins TRBV29-1 to TRBJ2-6; no clear D. Trimming pared 0 bases from V and 0 bases from J, leaving 9 bases between. This CDR3 contains 16 residues. CDR1 and CDR2 from the germline V gene are SQVTM and ANQGSEA. The CDR3 sequence: CSVEEHILSGANVLTF. The CDR3 nucleotides are TGCAGCGTTGAAGAGCACATCCTCTCTGGGGCCAACGTCCTGACTTTC.

Ten or more counts support this clonotype. V usage is TRBV6-1 and J usage is TRBJ2-7; D is possibly TRBD1 (7 bases). This CDR3 has 13 residues. V lost 6 bases and J 5 bases, leaving 14 bases between the germline ends. Germline values: CDR1 MNHNS, CDR2 SASEGT. The CDR3 protein is CASSRGTVDEQYF. DNA for the CDR3: TGTGCCAGCAGCCGCGGGACAGTGGACGAGCAGTACTTC.

This clonotype was seen ten or more times. The chain has TRBV12-3 or TRBV12-4 and TRBJ2-4; tentatively, D is TRBD2 (5 bases). This CDR3 has 14 residues. Deletions cut 2 bases from V and 6 bases from J, with 11 bases between. CDR3 protein: CASSLRRGRNIQYF. CDR3 sequence (DNA): TGTGCCAGCAGTTTAAGGCGAGGGAGAAACATTCAGTACTTC.

This clonotype was recorded at least ten times. The chain couples TRBV12-3 or TRBV12-4 to TRBJ2-7; the D gene is possibly TRBD2 (6 bases). The CDR3 extends over 14 amino acids. The V end lost 6 bases, the J end lost 3 bases, and 15 bases lay between the germline ends. As DNA, the CDR3 is TGTGCCAGCAGCCCTTTGGGGGGTGTCTACGAGCAGTACTTC. Its translation: CASSPLGGVYEQYF.

This clonotype occurred many times. This rearrangement joins TRBV27 to TRBJ2-7; no definite D call. The germline V gene encodes CDR1 MNHEY and CDR2 SMNVEV (reference sequence). The CDR3 loop spans 13 amino acids. Trimming pared 3 bases from V and 0 bases from J, leaving 6 bases between. This CDR3 reads CASSFSYSYEQYF. Written as DNA, the CDR3 is TGTGCCAGCAGTTTTTCATACTCCTACGAGCAGTACTTC.

This clonotype was counted ten times or more. The chain uses TRBV12-3 or TRBV12-4 and TRBJ1-2; 7 nucleotides align to TRBD1. This CDR3 spans 15 amino acids. The V and J ends lost 2 bases and 7 bases, in that order; junction bases with no gene match: 10. The CDR3 DNA follows: TGTGCCAGCAGTTTACGCGCAGGGGGGAAGTCTGGCTACACCTTC. Translating it yields CASSLRAGGKSGYTF.

This clonotype was picked up many times. The J gene is TRBJ1-1, the V gene TRBV10-3; D perhaps matches TRBD1 (5 bases). The CDR3 is 12 amino acids. CDR1 is ENHRY, CDR2 SYGVKD, per germline. Between the trimmed V and J ends, which lost 9 bases and 4 bases, there was a span of 12 bases. The DNA of the CDR3 is TGTGCCATAAGGGGTGGGGGCACTGAAGCTTTCTTT. This sequence encodes CAIRGGGTEAFF.

This clonotype has a count of ten or more. The chain links TRBV20-1 to TRBJ2-3, with 8 bases identical to TRBD2. Losses at the gene ends were 6 bases for V and 1 base for J; bases not matched to a gene: 6. The CDR3 contains 14 residues. Germline loops: CDR1 DFQATT, CDR2 SNEGSKA (reference sequence). The CDR3 nucleotides are TGCAGTGCGTTGACTAGCGCGGGCACAGATACGCAGTATTTT. Protein sequence: CSALTSAGTDTQYF.

This clonotype was seen many times. The chain carries TRBV28 and TRBJ2-7; 8 nucleotides agree with TRBD1. The CDR3 spans 15 residues. V gave up 6 bases and J gave up 2 bases; unmatched junction bases: 9. The germline V gene encodes CDR1 MDHEN and CDR2 SYDVKM. The CDR3 reads CASSSDRDRTYEQYF. The CDR3 DNA follows: TGTGCCAGCAGCTCCGACCGGGACAGGACCTACGAGCAGTACTTC.

There are many counts of this clonotype. This chain uses TRBV6-2 or TRBV6-3 with TRBJ2-3, with a possible D match to TRBD2 (6 bases). CDR1 MNHEY and CDR2 SVGEGT come from the germline V gene. The V gene lost 4 bases and the J gene lost 5 bases, with 10 bases spanning the gap. The CDR3 runs 13 residues. This CDR3 is CASSWAGRDTQYF. In nucleotides, the CDR3 is TGTGCCAGCAGTTGGGCGGGAAGAGATACGCAGTATTTT.

This clonotype occurred many times. The V gene is TRBV10-3, the J gene TRBJ2-2; 9 bases match TRBD2. This CDR3 comprises 18 residues. V lost 6 bases, J lost 4 bases, and 15 bases stayed unmatched. CDR1 ENHRY and CDR2 SYGVKD come from the germline V gene. CDR3 amino acids: CAIRFRIAGESGTGELFF. In DNA form, the CDR3 reads TGTGCCATCAGATTTAGGATAGCGGGAGAATCTGGCACCGGGGAGCTGTTTTTT.

This clonotype has a count of ten or more. The chain employs TRBV27 and TRBJ2-4, with D perhaps TRBD2 (5 bases). This CDR3 contains 13 residues. Trimming removed 5 bases at V and 8 bases at J, with 13 bases between. Germline CDR1 is MNHEY and CDR2 is SMNVEV (reference sequence). This chain's CDR3 is CASSTLPGDIQYF. The DNA for the CDR3 is TGTGCCAGCAGTACCCTGCCCGGGGACATTCAGTACTTC.

This clonotype occurred many times. The chain employs TRBV7-2 and TRBJ2-3; the D is unclear. V was clipped by 5 bases and J by 4 bases, with 10 bases between them. Germline V gene lookup returns CDR1 SGHTA and CDR2 FQGNSA. CDR3 size: 13 residues. CDR3 region: CASSPGEPDTQYF. The CDR3 coding sequence is TGTGCCAGCAGCCCCGGTGAACCAGATACGCAGTATTTT.

This clonotype was picked up many times. The rearrangement uses TRBV4-3 and TRBJ1-3, with D tentatively TRBD1 (5 bases). Between the trimmed V and J ends, which lost 0 bases and 2 bases, there was a span of 11 bases. The CDR3 is 16 amino acids. Germline loops: CDR1 LGHNA, CDR2 YSLEER. CDR3 coding DNA: TGCGCCAGCAGCCAAGATCTTCCAGGGACTGGAAACACCATATATTTT. As protein: CASSQDLPGTGNTIYF.

The CDR3 sequence is CASSEEGRGLGYGYTF. CDR3 nucleotides: TGTGCCAGCAGCGAGGAGGGGAGGGGGCTAGGGTATGGCTACACCTTC. This chain uses TRBV4-2 with TRBJ1-2, with 7 bases matching TRBD1. V shed 5 bases, J shed 5 bases, and the junction held 14 bases outside the gene matches. Germline V lookup: CDR1 LGHNA, CDR2 YNFKEQ. The CDR3 length is 16 residues.

This clonotype was seen many times. The chain employs TRBV19 and TRBJ2-1, with TRBD1 as a possible D gene (5 bases). In germline, CDR1 is LNHDA, CDR2 SQIVND (reference sequence). Between the trimmed V and J ends, which lost 4 bases and 0 bases, there was a span of 13 bases. The CDR3 runs to 16 residues. This CDR3 reads CASSTPGALSYNEQFF. The DNA of the CDR3 is TGTGCCAGTAGTACTCCTGGGGCTCTCTCCTACAATGAGCAGTTCTTC.

This clonotype was recorded many times. CDR3 DNA: TGTGCCAGCAGGTTTAGTAGCGGGAACACCGGGGAGCTGTTTTTT. Its translation: CASRFSSGNTGELFF. The chain carries TRBV6-5 and TRBJ2-2, with D perhaps matching TRBD2 (6 bases). The CDR3 is made up of 15 amino acids. V lost 6 bases to trimming and J lost 1 base, with 12 bases between them. CDR1 and CDR2 from the germline V gene are MNHEY and SVGAGI.

This clonotype was observed at least ten times. The gene calls are TRBV5-1 and TRBJ1-2; the match to TRBD1 covers 10 bases. The CDR3 is 15 amino acids. Unmatched junction bases numbered 11, after V lost 5 bases and J lost 7 bases. CDR1 SGHRS and CDR2 YFSETQ come from the germline V gene. CDR3: CASSHDRQGASGYTF. The DNA for the CDR3 is TGCGCCAGCAGTCACGACAGACAGGGGGCGAGTGGCTACACCTTC.

This clonotype was counted many times. V and J are TRBV5-6 and TRBJ1-2, with D unclear. The germline CDR1 and CDR2 sequences are SGHDT and YYEEEE. Trimming pared 1 base from V and 4 bases from J, leaving 5 bases between. This CDR3 region has 12 residues. CDR3 bases: TGTGCCAGCAGCTTGACAGTCTATGGCTACACCTTC. Translated, it gives CASSLTVYGYTF.

This clonotype was seen repeatedly, ten times or more. The chain couples TRBV5-6 to TRBJ2-7; 11 bases are a match to TRBD2. This CDR3 has 15 residues. V lost 1 base to trimming and J lost 7 bases; unmatched junction nucleotides: 7. Germline V gene lookup returns CDR1 SGHDT and CDR2 YYEEEE. The CDR3 nucleotides read TGTGCCAGCAGCTTGATAGCGGGAGGGCCAGGTGAGCAGTACTTC. Translating it yields CASSLIAGGPGEQYF.

This clonotype was detected many times. The chain combines TRBV18 with TRBJ2-7, with 9 bases that match TRBD1. The CDR3 spans 14 residues. V shed 3 bases, J shed 5 bases, and the junction held 5 bases outside the gene matches. Per the germline V gene, CDR1 is KGHSH and CDR2 is LQKENI. CDR3: CASSPRTGADEQYF. The CDR3 DNA sequence: TGTGCCAGCTCACCCCGGACAGGGGCGGACGAGCAGTACTTC.

CDR3 residues: CASSRTAMNTEAFF. In nucleotides, the CDR3 is TGTGCCAGCTCCAGGACAGCCATGAACACTGAAGCTTTCTTT. The chain couples TRBV18 to TRBJ1-1; TRBD1 might be the D (6 bases). Germline loops: CDR1 KGHSH, CDR2 LQKENI. This CDR3 has 14 amino acids. V was pared by 6 bases and J by 0 bases, with 11 bases between.

There are many counts of this clonotype. The V and J genes are TRBV20-1 and TRBJ2-7, with 9 bases lining up with TRBD1. V lost 5 bases and J lost 5; bases outside the gene matches: 10. The CDR3 loop spans 14 amino acids. CDR1 and CDR2 (germline): DFQATT, SNEGSKA (reference sequence). Here the CDR3 reads CSAPPGGQGNEQYF. The CDR3 coding sequence is TGCAGTGCTCCCCCGGGGGGACAGGGAAACGAGCAGTACTTC.

This chain connects TRBV12-2 to TRBJ1-1. TRBV12-2 has pseudogene status. CDR3 length: 17 residues. The CDR3 reads CASHLERSGREGTEAFF. CDR3 nucleotides: TGTGCAAGTCACTTAGAGAGAAGTGGCAGGGAGGGCACTGAAGCTTTCTTT.